This T cell receptor beta chain was sequenced for a study of neoadjuvant nivolumab and ipilimumab in lung cancer. About the research overall: Patients got nivolumab 3 mg/kg on days 1, 15 and 29; combination added ipilimumab 1 mg/kg day 1.

Repertoires were generated with immunoSEQ multiplex PCR, while TCRdb's copy carries only in-frame clones and drops some. The repertoire holds thousands of clones, 60% to 85% seen once, with 3.2% in the top ten. Details on this clone: Antigen specificity is unknown.

Study observations and caveats: Only two of four nivolumab-treated tumors gained richness and clonality by surgery. Only a single major-pathologic-response sample was available for clonality analysis.

The sample consisted of tumor tissue, taken after neoadjuvant nivolumab, alone or with ipilimumab, at or shortly before surgery. The TCR comes from an adult with non-small cell lung cancer.

The DNA for the CDR3 is TGTGCCATCAGCGGGACTAGTCTGACCTACGAGCAGTACTTC. Translating it yields CAISGTSLTYEQYF. J is TRBJ2-7 and V is TRBV10-3; the match to TRBD2 covers 8 bases. In germline, CDR1 is ENHRY, CDR2 SYGVKD. V was clipped by 6 bases and J by 2 bases; unmatched bases: 6. CDR3 length: 14 residues.